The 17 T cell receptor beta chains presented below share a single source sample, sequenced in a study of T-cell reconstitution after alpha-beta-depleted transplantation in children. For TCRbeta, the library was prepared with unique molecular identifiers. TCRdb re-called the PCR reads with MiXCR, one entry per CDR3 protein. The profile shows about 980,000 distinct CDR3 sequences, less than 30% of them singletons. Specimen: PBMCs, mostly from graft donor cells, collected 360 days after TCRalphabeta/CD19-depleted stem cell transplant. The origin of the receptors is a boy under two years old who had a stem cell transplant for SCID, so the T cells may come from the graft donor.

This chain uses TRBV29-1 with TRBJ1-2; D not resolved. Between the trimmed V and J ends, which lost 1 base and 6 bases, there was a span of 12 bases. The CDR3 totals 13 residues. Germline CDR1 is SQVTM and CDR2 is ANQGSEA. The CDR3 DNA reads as TGCAGCGTTGAAGTCAGGACTGTGAATGGCTACACCTTC. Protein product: CSVEVRTVNGYTF. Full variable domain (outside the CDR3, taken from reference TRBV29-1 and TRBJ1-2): SAVISQKPSRDICQRGTSLTIQCQVDSQVTMMFWYRQQPGQSLTLIATANQGSEATYESGFVIDKFPISRPNLTFSTLTVSNMSPEDSSIYLCSVEVRTVNGYTFGSGTRLTVV.

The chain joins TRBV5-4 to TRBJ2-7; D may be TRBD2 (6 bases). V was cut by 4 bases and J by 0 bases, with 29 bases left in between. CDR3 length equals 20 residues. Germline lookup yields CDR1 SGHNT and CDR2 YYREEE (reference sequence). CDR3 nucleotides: TGTGCCAGCAGCCTGGAAGGATTAGGAGGGAACAGGAGAATCTCCTACGAGCAGTACTTC. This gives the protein CASSLEGLGGNRRISYEQYF.

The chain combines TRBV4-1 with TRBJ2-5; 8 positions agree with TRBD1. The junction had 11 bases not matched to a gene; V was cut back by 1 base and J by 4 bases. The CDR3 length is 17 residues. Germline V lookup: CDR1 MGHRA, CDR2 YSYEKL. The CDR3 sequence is CASSQGAGQGARETQYF. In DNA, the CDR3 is TGCGCCAGCAGCCAAGGGGCGGGGCAGGGGGCGCGAGAGACCCAGTACTTC.

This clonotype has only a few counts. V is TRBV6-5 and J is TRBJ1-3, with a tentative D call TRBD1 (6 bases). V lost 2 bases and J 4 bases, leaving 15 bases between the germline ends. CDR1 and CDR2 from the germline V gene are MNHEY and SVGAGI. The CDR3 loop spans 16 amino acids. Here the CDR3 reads CASSYDGRGRGNTIYF. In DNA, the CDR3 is TGTGCCAGCAGTTACGATGGGAGGGGGAGAGGAAACACCATATATTTT.

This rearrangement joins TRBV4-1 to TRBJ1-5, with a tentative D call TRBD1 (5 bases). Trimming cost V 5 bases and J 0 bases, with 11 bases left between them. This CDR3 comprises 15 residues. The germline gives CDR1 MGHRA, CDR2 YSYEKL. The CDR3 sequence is CASSWGTYSNQPQHF. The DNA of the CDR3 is TGCGCCAGCAGCTGGGGCACTTATAGCAATCAGCCCCAGCATTTT.

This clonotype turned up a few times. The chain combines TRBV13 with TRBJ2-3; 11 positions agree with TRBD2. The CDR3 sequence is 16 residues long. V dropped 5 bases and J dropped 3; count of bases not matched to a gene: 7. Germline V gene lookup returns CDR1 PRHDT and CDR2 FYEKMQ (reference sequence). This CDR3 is CASSRPTSGATDTQYF. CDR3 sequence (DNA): TGTGCCAGCAGCCGCCCGACTAGCGGGGCTACAGATACGCAGTATTTT.

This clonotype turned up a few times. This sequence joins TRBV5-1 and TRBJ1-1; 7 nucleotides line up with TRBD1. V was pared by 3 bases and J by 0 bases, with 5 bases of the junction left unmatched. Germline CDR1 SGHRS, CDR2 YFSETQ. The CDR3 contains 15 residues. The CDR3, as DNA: TGCGCCAGCAGCTGGGGGGACAGCTTGAACACTGAAGCTTTCTTT. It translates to CASSWGDSLNTEAFF.

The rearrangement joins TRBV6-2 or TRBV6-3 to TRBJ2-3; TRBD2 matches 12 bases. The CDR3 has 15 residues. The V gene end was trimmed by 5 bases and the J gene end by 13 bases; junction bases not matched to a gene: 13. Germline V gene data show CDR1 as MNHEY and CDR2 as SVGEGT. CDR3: CASSRLAGAPRGEYF. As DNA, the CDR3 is TGTGCCAGCAGTAGACTAGCGGGGGCCCCCCGAGGGGAGTATTTT.

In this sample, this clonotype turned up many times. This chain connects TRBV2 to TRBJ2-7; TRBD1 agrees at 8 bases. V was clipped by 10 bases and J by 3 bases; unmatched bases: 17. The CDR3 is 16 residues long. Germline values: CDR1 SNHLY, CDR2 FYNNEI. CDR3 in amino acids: CATTEPDRGNRYEQYF. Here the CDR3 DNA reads TGTGCCACCACGGAGCCCGACAGGGGAAACCGCTACGAGCAGTACTTC.

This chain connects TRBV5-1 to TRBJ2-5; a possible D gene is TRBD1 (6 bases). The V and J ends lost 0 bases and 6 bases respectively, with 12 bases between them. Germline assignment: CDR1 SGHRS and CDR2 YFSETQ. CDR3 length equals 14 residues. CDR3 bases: TGCGCCAGCAGCTTGGAAGGGGGTGTAAAGACCCAGTACTTC. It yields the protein CASSLEGGVKTQYF.

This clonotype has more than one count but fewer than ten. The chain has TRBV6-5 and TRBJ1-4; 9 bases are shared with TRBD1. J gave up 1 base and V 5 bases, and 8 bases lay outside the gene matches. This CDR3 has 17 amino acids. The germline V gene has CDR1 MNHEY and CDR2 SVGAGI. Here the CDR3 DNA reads TGTGCCAGCAGTCCGGGACAGGGTCTGGTAACTAATGAAAAACTGTTTTTT. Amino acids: CASSPGQGLVTNEKLFF.

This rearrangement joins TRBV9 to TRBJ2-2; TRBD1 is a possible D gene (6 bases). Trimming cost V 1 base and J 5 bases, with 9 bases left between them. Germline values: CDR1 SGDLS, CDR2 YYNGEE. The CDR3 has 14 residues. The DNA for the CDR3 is TGTGCCAGCAGCGTATGGGGGCAGACCGGGGAGCTGTTTTTT. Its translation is CASSVWGQTGELFF.

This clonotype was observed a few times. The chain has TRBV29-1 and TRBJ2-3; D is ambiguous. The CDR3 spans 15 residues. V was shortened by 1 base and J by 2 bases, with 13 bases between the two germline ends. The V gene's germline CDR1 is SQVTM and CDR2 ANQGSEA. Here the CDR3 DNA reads TGCAGCGTTGAAGGGGTACTCCTTTTCACAGATACGCAGTATTTT. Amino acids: CSVEGVLLFTDTQYF.

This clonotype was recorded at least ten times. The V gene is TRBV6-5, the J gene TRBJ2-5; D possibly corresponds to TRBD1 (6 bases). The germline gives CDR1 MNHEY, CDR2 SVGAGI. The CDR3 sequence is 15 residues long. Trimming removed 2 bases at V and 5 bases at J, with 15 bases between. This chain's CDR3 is CASSYQPGDRETQYF. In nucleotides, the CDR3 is TGTGCCAGCAGTTACCAACCAGGGGATCGGGAGACCCAGTACTTC.

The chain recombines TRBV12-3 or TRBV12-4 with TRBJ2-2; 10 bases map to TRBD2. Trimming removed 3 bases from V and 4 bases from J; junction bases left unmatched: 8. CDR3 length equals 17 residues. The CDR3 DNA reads TGTGCCAGCAGTTTCGGAGCGGGGGGGCCGAGCACCGGGGAGCTGTTTTTT. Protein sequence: CASSFGAGGPSTGELFF.

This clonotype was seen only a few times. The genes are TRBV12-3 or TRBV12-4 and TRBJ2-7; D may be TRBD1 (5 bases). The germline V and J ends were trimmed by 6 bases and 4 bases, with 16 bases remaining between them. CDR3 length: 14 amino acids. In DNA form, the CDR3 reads TGTGCCAGCAGCATCACAGGACACTCATACGAGCAGTACTTC. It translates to CASSITGHSYEQYF.

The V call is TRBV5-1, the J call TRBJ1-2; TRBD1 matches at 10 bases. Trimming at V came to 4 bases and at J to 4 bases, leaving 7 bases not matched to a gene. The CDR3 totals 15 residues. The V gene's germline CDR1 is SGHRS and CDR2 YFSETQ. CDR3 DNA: TGCGCCAGCAGCCAATCGACAGGGGGCATCTATGGCTACACCTTC. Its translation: CASSQSTGGIYGYTF.